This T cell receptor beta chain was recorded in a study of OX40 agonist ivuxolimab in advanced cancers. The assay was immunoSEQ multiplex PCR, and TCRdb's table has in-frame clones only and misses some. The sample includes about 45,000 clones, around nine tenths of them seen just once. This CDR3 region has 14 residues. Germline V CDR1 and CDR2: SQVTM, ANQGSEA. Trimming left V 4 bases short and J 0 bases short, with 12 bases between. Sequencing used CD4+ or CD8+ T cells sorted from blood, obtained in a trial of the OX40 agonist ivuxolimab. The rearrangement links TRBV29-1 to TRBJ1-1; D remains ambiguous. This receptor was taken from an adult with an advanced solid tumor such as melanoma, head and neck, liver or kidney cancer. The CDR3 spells CSVGNSFLNTEAFF. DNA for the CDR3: TGCAGCGTTGGTAACAGCTTTCTGAACACTGAAGCTTTCTTT.